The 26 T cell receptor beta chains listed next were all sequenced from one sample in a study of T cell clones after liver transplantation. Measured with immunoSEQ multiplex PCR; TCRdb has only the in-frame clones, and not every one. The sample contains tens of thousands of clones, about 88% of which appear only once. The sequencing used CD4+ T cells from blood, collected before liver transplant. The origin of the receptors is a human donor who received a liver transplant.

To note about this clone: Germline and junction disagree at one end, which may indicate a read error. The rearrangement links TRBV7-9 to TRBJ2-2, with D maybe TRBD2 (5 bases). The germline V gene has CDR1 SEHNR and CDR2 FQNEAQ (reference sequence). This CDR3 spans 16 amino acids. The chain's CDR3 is CASTLMTNPNTGELFF. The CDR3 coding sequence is TGTGCCAGCACCTTAATGACTAACCCGAACACCGGGGAGCTGTTTTTT. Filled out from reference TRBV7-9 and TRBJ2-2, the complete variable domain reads DTGVSQNPRHKITKRGQNVTFRCDPISEHNRLYWYRQTLGQGPEFLTYFQNEAQLEKSRLLSDRFSAERPKGSFSTLEIQRTEQGDSAMYLCASTLMTNPNTGELFFGEGSRLTVL.

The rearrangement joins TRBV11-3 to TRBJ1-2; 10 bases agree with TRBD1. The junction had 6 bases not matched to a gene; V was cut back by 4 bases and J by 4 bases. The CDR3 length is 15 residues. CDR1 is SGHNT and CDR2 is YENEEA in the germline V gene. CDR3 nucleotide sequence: TGTGCCAGCAGCTCGAGGACAGGGGGTCTCTATGGCTACACCTTC. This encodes CASSSRTGGLYGYTF.

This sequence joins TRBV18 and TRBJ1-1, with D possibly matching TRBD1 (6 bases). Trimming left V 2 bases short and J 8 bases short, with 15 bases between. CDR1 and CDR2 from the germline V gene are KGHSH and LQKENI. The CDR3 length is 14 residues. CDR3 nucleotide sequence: TGTGCCAGCTCACCAGCCGGGGGCGGAATGGAAGCTTTCTTT. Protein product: CASSPAGGGMEAFF.

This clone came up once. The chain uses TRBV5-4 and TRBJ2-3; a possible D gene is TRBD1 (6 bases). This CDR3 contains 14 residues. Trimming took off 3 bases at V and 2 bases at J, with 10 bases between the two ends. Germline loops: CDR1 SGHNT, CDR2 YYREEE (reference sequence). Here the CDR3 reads CASSSGQNTDTQYF. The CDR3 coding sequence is TGTGCCAGCAGCTCCGGACAGAACACAGATACGCAGTATTTT.

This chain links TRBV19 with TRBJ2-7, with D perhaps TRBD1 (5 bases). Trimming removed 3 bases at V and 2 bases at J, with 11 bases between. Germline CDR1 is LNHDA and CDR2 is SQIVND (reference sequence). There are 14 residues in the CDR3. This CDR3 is CASSMNRPPYEQYF. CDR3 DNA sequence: TGTGCCAGTAGTATGAACAGGCCCCCCTACGAGCAGTACTTC.

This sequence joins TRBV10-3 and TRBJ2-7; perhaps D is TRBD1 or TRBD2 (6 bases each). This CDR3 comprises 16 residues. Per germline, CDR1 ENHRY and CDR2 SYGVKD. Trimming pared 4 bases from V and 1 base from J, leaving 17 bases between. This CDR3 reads CAISGPPGAGSYEQYF. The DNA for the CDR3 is TGTGCCATCAGTGGGCCCCCAGGGGCGGGATCCTACGAGCAGTACTTC.

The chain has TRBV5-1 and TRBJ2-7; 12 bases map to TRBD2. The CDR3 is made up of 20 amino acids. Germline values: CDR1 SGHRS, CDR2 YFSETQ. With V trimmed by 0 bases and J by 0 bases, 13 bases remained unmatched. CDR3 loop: CASSLALNLAGGVISYEQYF. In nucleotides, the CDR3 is TGCGCCAGCAGCTTGGCCCTTAATCTAGCGGGAGGGGTAATCTCCTACGAGCAGTACTTC.

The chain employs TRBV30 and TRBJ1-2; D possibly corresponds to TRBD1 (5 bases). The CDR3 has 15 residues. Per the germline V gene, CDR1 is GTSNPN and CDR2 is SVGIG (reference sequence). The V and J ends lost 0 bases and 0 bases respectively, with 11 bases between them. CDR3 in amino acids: CAWSVGAGTNYGYTF. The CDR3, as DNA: TGTGCCTGGAGTGTAGGGGCGGGGACTAACTATGGCTACACCTTC.

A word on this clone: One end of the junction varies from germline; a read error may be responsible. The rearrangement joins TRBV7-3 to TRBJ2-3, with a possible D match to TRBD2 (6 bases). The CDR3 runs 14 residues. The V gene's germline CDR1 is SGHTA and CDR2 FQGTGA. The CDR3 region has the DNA TGTGCCAGCAGATTAACCGGGAGCTCAGATACGCAGTATTTT. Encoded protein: CASRLTGSSDTQYF.

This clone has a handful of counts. The CDR3 loop is CASSEVVRSPYEQYF. The DNA for the CDR3 is TGCGCCAGCAGTGAAGTTGTGAGATCTCCCTACGAGCAGTACTTC. This chain links TRBV10-2 with TRBJ2-7; D ambiguous. The ends were cut back, 3 bases at V and 2 bases at J, with 14 bases in the middle. The CDR3 totals 15 residues. The germline V gene has CDR1 WSHSY and CDR2 SAAADI.

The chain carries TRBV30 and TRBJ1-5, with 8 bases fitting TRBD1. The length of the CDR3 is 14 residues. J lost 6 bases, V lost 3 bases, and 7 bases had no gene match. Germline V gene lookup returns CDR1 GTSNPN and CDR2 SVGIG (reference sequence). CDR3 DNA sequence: TGTGCCTGGAGCGAGTCAGGGGGCCTTCAGCCCCAGCATTTT. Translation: CAWSESGGLQPQHF.

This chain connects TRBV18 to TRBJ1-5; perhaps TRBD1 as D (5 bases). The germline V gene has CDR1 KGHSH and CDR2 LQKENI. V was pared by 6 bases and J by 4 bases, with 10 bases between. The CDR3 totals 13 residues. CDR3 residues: CASSDNGNQPQHF. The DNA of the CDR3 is TGTGCCAGCTCGGACAATGGGAATCAGCCCCAGCATTTT.

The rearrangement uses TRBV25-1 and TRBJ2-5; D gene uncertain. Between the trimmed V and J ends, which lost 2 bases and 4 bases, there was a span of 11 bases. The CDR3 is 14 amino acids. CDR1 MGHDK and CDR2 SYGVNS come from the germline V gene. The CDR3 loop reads CASSEPTWVETQYF. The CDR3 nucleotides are TGTGCCAGCAGTGAACCCACTTGGGTAGAGACCCAGTACTTC.

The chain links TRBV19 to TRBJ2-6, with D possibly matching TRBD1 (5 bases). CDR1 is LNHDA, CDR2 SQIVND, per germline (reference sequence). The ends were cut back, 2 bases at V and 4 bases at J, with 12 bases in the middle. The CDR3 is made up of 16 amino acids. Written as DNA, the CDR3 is TGTGCCAGTAGTATAAATCAGGGTTCGGGGGCCAACGTCCTGACTTTC. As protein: CASSINQGSGANVLTF.

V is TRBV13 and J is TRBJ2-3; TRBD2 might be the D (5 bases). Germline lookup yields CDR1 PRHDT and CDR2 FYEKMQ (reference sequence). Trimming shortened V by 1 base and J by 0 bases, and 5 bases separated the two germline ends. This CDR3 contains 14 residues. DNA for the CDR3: TGTGCCAGCAGCTTAGCGGGGAGCACAGATACGCAGTATTTT. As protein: CASSLAGSTDTQYF. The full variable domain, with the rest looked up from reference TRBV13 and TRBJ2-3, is AAGVIQSPRHLIKEKRETATLKCYPIPRHDTVYWYQQGPGQDPQFLISFYEKMQSDKGSIPDRFSAQQFSDYHSELNMSSLELGDSALYFCASSLAGSTDTQYFGPGTRLTVL.

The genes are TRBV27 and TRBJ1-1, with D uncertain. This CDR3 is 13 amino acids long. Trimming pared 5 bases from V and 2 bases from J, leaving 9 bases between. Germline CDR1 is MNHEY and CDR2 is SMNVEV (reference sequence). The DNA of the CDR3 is TGTGCCAGCAGTCTTACATTTAACACTGAAGCTTTCTTT. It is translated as CASSLTFNTEAFF.

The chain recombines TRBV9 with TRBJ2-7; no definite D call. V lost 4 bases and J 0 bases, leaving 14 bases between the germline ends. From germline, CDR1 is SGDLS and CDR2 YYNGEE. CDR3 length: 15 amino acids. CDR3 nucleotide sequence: TGTGCCAGCAGCCCCCTCGGAGTTCTCTCCTACGAGCAGTACTTC. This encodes CASSPLGVLSYEQYF.

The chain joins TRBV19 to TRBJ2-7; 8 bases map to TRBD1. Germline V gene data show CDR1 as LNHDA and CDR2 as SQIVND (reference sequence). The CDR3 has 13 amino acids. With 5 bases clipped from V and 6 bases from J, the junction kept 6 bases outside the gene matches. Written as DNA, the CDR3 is TGTGCCAGTAGTTTCGGACAGGGTAGCGAGCAGTACTTC. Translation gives CASSFGQGSEQYF.

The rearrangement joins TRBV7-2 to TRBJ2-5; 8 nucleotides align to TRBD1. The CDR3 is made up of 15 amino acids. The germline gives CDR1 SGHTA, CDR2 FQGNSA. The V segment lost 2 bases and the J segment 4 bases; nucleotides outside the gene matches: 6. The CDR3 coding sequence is TGTGCCAGCAGCTTATTAGGACAGGGTGGAGAGACCCAGTACTTC. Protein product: CASSLLGQGGETQYF.

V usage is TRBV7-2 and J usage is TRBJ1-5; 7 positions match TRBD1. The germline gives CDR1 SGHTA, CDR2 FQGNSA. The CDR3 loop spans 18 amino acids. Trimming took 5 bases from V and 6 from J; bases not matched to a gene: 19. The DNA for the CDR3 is TGTGCCAGCAGCCCTGGACAGGAGCTCTCCCGTCGCTCTCAGCCCCAGCATTTT. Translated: CASSPGQELSRRSQPQHF.

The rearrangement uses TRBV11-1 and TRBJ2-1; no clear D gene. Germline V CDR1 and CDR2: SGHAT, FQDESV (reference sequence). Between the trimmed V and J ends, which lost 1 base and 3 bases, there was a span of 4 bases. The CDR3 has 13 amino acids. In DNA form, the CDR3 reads TGTGCCAGCAGCTTAGAAGGCTACAATGAGCAGTTCTTC. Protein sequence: CASSLEGYNEQFF.

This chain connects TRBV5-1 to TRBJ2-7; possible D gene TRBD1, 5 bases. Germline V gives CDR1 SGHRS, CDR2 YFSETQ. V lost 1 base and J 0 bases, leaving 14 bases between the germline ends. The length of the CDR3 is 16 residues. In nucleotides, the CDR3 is TGCGCCAGCAGCTTGTCCTCGACAGCTTACTCCTACGAGCAGTACTTC. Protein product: CASSLSSTAYSYEQYF.

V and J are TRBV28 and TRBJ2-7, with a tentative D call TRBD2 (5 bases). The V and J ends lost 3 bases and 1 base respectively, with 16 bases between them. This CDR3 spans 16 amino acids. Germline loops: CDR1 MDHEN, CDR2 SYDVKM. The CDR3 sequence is CASSFSSLSVSYEQYF. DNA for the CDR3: TGTGCCAGCAGTTTCTCTAGCCTGAGCGTGTCCTACGAGCAGTACTTC.

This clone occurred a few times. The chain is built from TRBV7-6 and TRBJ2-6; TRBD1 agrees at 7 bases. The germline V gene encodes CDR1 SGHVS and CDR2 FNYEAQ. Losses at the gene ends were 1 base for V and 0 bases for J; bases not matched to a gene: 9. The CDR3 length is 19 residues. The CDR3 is CASSLVSGQAYSGANVLTF. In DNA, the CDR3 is TGTGCCAGCAGCTTAGTAAGCGGACAGGCTTACTCTGGGGCCAACGTCCTGACTTTC.

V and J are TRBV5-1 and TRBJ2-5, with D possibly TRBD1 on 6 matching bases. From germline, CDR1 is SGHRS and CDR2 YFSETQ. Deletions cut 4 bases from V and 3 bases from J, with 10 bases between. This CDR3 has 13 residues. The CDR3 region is CASSTGQKETQYF. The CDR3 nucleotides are TGCGCCAGCAGCACGGGACAAAAAGAGACCCAGTACTTC. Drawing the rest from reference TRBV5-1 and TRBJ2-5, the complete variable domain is KAGVTQTPRYLIKTRGQQVTLSCSPISGHRSVSWYQQTPGQGLQFLFEYFSETQRNKGNFPGRFSGRQFSNSRSEMNVSTLELGDSALYLCASSTGQKETQYFGPGTRLLVL.

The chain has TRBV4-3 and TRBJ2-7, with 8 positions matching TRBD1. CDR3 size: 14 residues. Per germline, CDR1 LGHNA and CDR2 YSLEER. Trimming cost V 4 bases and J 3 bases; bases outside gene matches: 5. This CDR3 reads CASSPRTGIYEQYF. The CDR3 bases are TGCGCCAGCAGCCCCCGGACAGGGATCTACGAGCAGTACTTC.